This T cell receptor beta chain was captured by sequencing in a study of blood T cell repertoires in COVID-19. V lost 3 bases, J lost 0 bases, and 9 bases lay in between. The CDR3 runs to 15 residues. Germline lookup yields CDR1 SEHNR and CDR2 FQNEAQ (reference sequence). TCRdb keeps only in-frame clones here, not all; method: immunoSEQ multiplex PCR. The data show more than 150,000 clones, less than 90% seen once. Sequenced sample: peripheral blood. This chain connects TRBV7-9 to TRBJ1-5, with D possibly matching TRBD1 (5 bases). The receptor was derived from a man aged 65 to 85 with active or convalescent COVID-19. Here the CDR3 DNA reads TGTGCCAGCAGCTTTGGCAGGGCTAGCAATCAGCCCCAGCATTTT. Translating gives CASSFGRASNQPQHF.